The rows below give T cell receptor beta chains drawn from one sample of a study of blood T cell repertoires in COVID-19. Method: immunoSEQ multiplex PCR; TCRdb's copy keeps in-frame clones and lacks some. Of around 190,000 clones detected, under 80% appear once; the ten largest clones hold less than 20%. The sequenced sample consisted of PBMCs or T cells enriched from blood (not recorded which). All receptors derive from a woman between 45 and 60 years old with acute COVID-19. CDR3s include the opening cysteine and the closing phenylalanine or tryptophan. Fields, in order: J gene, D gene, clone size, V gene, CDR3 DNA, CDR3 protein. The D gene is left open where the match is weak. For some rows the clone size is stated as once, few or many, or as a class when expanded; others skip it.

TRBJ1-1	.	.	TRBV2	TGTGCCAGCAGTGGCGGCGGCGGGAGGAACACTGAAGCTTTCTTT	CASSGGGGRNTEAFF
TRBJ1-4	.	.	TRBV27	TGTGCCAGCAGTCACAGGATCCTTAATGAAAAACTGTTTTTT	CASSHRILNEKLFF
TRBJ2-5	TRBD2	.	TRBV18	TGTGCCAGCTCACCGGACCTAGCGGGGGTAGAGACCCAGTACTTC	CASSPDLAGVETQYF
TRBJ2-1	TRBD1	.	TRBV5-1	TGCGCCAGCAGCAGTGGACAGGGGGCGAACAATGAGCAGTTCTTC	CASSSGQGANNEQFF
TRBJ2-3	TRBD1	.	TRBV5-1	TGCGCCAGCAGGGAGGACAGGGGGCATACGCAGTATTTT	CASREDRGHTQYF
TRBJ2-4	TRBD2	.	TRBV6-1	TGTGCCAGCAGTGATGAAGGACTAGCTCAGAACATTCAGTACTTC	CASSDEGLAQNIQYF
TRBJ1-2	TRBD1	.	TRBV27	TGTGCCAGCAGTTTAGGACAGGCCGGCGGAGGCTACACCTTC	CASSLGQAGGGYTF
TRBJ2-2	.	.	TRBV7-3	TGTGCCAGCAGCGCGGAGGGACAGACGAACACCGGGGAGCTGTTTTTT	CASSAEGQTNTGELFF
TRBJ2-2	.	.	TRBV5-1	TGCGCCAGCGAACCGGGACTCACCTTAATAAACACCGGGGAGCTGTTTTTT	CASEPGLTLINTGELFF
TRBJ1-4	.	.	TRBV4-1	TGCGCCAGCAGCCAAGGAACAGGGTCAACTAATGAAAAACTGTTTTTT	CASSQGTGSTNEKLFF
TRBJ1-5	.	.	TRBV19	TGTGCCAGTACCCGCGGGAGCGGCAATCAGCCCCAGCATTTT	CASTRGSGNQPQHF
TRBJ1-1	TRBD1	.	TRBV7-9	TGTGCCAGCAGCCTTACAGGGGAGAACACTGAAGCTTTCTTT	CASSLTGENTEAFF
TRBJ2-5	.	.	TRBV7-3	TGTGCCAGCAGCTTAAACGGGGGTGTTTGGGAGACCCAGTACTTC	CASSLNGGVWETQYF
TRBJ2-5	TRBD1	.	TRBV4-1	TGCGCCAGCAGCCAGGGCGGACAGGCGCCTCCAAGAGGGACCCAGTACTTC	CASSQGGQAPPRGTQYF
TRBJ1-5	.	.	TRBV7-6	TGTGCCAGCAGCCTGCGGGGGGGCTTCAATCAGCCCCAGCATTTT	CASSLRGGFNQPQHF
TRBJ1-3	.	medium-sized	TRBV7-9	TGTGCCAGCAGCTCAAGATCCGAATCAGTTGGCTCTGGAAACACCATATATTTT	CASSSRSESVGSGNTIYF
TRBJ1-5	.	.	TRBV27	TGTGCCAGTCGACGCCGAGACAGTGAGCCCCAGCATTTT	CASRRRDSEPQHF
TRBJ2-1	.	.	TRBV6-2/TRBV6-3	TGTGCCAGCAGTCCCCTCAATGAGCAGTTCTTC	CASSPLNEQFF
TRBJ1-2	TRBD1	.	TRBV7-3	TGTGCCAGCAGCCTAAACCGGGACAGGGGGCCCCGAGCTAACTATGGCTACACCTTC	CASSLNRDRGPRANYGYTF
TRBJ2-3	.	.	TRBV7-8	TGTGCCAGCAGCCCTTACACAGATACGCAGTATTTT	CASSPYTDTQYF
TRBJ2-2	.	.	TRBV27	TGTGCCAGCAGTCTTCAGGGTCCCGGGGAGCTGTTTTTT	CASSLQGPGELFF
TRBJ1-5	TRBD1	few	TRBV4-3	TGCGCCAGCAGCCAAGATATCGACAGGGGAATCAATCAGCCCCAGCATTTT	CASSQDIDRGINQPQHF
TRBJ2-3	TRBD1	.	TRBV7-2	TGTGCCAGCAGCCCTAGGACAGGGGGCTCCGATACGCAGTATTTT	CASSPRTGGSDTQYF
TRBJ1-2	.	.	TRBV5-6	TGTGCCAGCAGCTTGTTGGGGGCGCAGGATGGCTACACCTTC	CASSLLGAQDGYTF
TRBJ2-3	TRBD1	.	TRBV4-1	TGCGCCAGCAGCCAAGAGGGGACAGGTTCCGGCACAGATACGCAGTATTTT	CASSQEGTGSGTDTQYF
TRBJ2-1	TRBD2	few	TRBV7-6	TGTGCCAGCAGCTTAGAGGTTAGCGGGAGAACCTACAATGAGCAGTTCTTC	CASSLEVSGRTYNEQFF
TRBJ1-6	.	.	TRBV7-3	TGTGCCAGCAGCTTACAGGGGCAAGAGAATTCACCCCTCCACTTT	CASSLQGQENSPLHF
TRBJ1-6	.	.	TRBV4-3	TGCGCCAGCAGCCAAGTATGGAGACAGTTAAATTCACCCCTCCACTTT	CASSQVWRQLNSPLHF
TRBJ2-1	TRBD2	.	TRBV6-5	TGTGCCAGCAGTTACGCCTCGGCGGGGGGAGACAATGAGCAGTTCTTC	CASSYASAGGDNEQFF
TRBJ1-5	.	.	TRBV19	TGTGCCAGTAGTACCGGCGGCAGCCGCAATCAGCCCCAGCATTTT	CASSTGGSRNQPQHF
TRBJ1-5	.	few	TRBV7-8	TGTGCCAGCAGCTTAGTACGGGGGAGCAATCAGCCCCAGCATTTT	CASSLVRGSNQPQHF
TRBJ1-1	.	.	TRBV27	TGTGCCAGCAGTGCGCAGGGGATCGTGGCTGAAGCTTTCTTT	CASSAQGIVAEAFF
TRBJ1-6	.	.	TRBV9	TGTGCCAGCAGCGAAAGGGGGGGATCACCCCTCCACTTT	CASSERGGSPLHF
TRBJ2-3	.	.	TRBV27	TGTGCCAGCAGTTTACAGGGGGCGGGGGCAGATACGCAGTATTTT	CASSLQGAGADTQYF
TRBJ2-5	.	.	TRBV7-9	TGTGCCAGCAGTTTCGCAGGGCAAGAGACCCAGTACTTC	CASSFAGQETQYF
TRBJ1-1	.	.	TRBV4-3	TGCGCCAGCAGCCAAGAGAGGCCGAACACTGAAGCTTTCTTT	CASSQERPNTEAFF
TRBJ1-2	TRBD1	.	TRBV11-2	TGTGCCAGCAGCCAAATAAGGACGCAGGGGGCTGACGGCTACACCTTC	CASSQIRTQGADGYTF
TRBJ2-3	TRBD2	once	TRBV7-9	TGTGCCAGCAGCTTCCCACTAGCGGGGGGGGATACTAGCACAGATACGCAGTATTTT	CASSFPLAGGDTSTDTQYF
TRBJ2-1	TRBD2	.	TRBV29-1	TGCAGCGTTGATGGGCTAGCGGGGGGTAGCGAGTTCTTC	CSVDGLAGGSEFF
TRBJ1-2	.	.	TRBV2	TGTGCCAACACAACCCCAGGGGCGGCTTCCTATGGCTACACCTTC	CANTTPGAASYGYTF
TRBJ1-1	.	.	TRBV30	TGTGCCTGGAGTGTACAGGTGAACACTGAAGCTTTCTTT	CAWSVQVNTEAFF
TRBJ1-5	.	few	TRBV3-1/TRBV3-2	TGTGCCAGCAGCCAATCGGCAGGGAACATGAATCAGCCCCAGCATTTT	CASSQSAGNMNQPQHF